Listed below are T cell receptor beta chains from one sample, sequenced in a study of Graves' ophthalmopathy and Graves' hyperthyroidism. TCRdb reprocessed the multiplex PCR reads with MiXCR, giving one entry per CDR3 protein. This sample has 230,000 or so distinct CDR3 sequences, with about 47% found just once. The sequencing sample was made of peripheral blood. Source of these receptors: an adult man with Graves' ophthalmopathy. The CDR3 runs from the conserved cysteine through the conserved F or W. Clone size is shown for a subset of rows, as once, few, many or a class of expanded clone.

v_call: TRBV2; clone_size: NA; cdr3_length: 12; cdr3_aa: CASSGDPYEQYF
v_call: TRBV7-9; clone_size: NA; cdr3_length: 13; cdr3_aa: CASSQWLGDTQHF
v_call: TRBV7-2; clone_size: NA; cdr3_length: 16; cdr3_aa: CASSQARGPPTQPQHF
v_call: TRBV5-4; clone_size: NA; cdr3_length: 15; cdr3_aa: CASSLGGGGTDTQYF
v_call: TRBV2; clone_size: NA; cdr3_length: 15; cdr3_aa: CASKGGGQGARGYTF
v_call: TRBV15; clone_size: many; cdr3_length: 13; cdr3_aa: CATSRGEDTEAFF
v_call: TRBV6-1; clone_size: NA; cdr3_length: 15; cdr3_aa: CASSGLPKNTGELFF
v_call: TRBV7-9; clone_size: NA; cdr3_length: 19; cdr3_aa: CASSKLDGTVTSGANVLTF
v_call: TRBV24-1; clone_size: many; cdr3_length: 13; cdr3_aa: CATSDLQYGELFF
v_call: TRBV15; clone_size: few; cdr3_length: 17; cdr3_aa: CATSRDSTVLANEKLFF
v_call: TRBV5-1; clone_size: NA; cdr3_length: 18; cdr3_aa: CASSLVDRGGRGTGELFF
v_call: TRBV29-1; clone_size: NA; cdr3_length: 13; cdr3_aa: CSVEGGISYEQYF
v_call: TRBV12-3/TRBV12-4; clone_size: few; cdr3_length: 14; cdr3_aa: CASSFGTGRYGYTF
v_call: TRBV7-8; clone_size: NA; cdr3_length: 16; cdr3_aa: CASSLSLAGATDTQYF
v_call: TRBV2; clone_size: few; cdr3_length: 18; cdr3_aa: CASSEAKRQGADNSPLHF
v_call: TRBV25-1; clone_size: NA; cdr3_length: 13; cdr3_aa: CASTPGGVTEAFF
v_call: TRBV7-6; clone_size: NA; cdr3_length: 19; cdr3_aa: CASSLLAGVGATGANVLTF
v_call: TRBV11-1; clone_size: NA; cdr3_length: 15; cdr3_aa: CASSLEGQYQETQYF
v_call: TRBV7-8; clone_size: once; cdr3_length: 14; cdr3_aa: CASSDGRGYEKLFF
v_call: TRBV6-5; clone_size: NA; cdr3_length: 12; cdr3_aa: CASIDSGNTIYF
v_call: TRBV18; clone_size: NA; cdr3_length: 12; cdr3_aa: CASSPSTYEQYF
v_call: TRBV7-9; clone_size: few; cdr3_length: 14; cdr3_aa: CASTPGGRGTEAFF
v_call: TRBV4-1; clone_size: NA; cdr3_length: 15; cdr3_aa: CASSQLDAAVDEQYF
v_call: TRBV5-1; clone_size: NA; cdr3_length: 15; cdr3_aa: CASSLEGSRVTEAFF
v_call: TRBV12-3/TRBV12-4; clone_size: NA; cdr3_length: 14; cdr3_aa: CASNLYTRDRDYTF
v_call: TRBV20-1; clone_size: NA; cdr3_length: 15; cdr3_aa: CSARTLGLAEETQYF
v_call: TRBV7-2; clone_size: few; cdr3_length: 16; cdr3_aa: CASSLRARGRRETQYF
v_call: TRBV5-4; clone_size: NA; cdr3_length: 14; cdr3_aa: CASSPSTGEYGYTF
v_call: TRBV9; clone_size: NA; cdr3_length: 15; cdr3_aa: CASSVGAATNEKLFF
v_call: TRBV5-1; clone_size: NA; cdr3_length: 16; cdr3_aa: CASSLEGTRLGSEAFF
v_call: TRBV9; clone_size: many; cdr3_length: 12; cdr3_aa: CASSVGGTEAFF
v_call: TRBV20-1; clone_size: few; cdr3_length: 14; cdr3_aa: CSALGASAQGEQYF
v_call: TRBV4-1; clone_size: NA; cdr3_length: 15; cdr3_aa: CASSSPGQGFPPLHF
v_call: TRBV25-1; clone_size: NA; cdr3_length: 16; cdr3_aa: CASSEIGTGLYNEQFF
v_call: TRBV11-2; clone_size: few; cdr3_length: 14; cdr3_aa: CASGGRLNTGELFF
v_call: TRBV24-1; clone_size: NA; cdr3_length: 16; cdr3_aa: CATSDTRLAPADTQYF
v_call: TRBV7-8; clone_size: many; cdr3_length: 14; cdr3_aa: CASSLGFRGDGYTF
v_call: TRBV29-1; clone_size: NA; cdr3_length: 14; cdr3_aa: CSVASPQGNTEAFF
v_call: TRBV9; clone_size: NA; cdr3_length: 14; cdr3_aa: CASSVEGGEETQYF
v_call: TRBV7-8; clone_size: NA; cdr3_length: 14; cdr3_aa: CASSQRGEQETQYF
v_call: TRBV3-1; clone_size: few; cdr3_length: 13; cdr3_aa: CASSQTGNQPQHF
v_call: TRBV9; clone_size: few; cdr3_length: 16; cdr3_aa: CASSATGVSGANVLTF
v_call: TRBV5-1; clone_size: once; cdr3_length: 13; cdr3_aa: CASRGLYQETQYF
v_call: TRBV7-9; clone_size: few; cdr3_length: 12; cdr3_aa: CASSPNDYEQYF
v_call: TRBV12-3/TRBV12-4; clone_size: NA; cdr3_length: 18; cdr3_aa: CASSFSSGSRGVAGELFF
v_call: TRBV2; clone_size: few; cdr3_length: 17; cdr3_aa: CASSEPQRGGGQETQYF
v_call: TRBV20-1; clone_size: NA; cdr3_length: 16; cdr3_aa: CSARAGGGGTQETQYF
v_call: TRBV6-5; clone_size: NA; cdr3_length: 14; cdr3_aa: CASSESRGPYGYTF
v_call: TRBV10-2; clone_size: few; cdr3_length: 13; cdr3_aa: CATSDGMNTEAFF